The present T cell receptor (beta chain) was sequenced within a study of cytomegalovirus exposure and HLA in healthy donors. This CDR3 is built from 15 residues. V lost 2 bases to trimming and J lost 10 bases, with 21 bases between them. Looked up from germline, CDR1 is SGHRS and CDR2 is YFSETQ. Points on this clone: Its specificity is not known.

Overall study findings and caveats: Cytomegalovirus association was assigned to approximately 180 TCR beta chains.

PCR involved 60 Vbeta and 13 Jbeta primers. Clones were read by immunoSEQ multiplex PCR, and TCRdb kept only the in-frame ones, dropping some. In the table there are roughly 120,000 clones, about four fifths of which are singletons. Sequenced input: PBMCs. This receptor was taken from a man aged 25 to 40 in good health and CMV-seronegative. The V and J genes are TRBV5-1 and TRBJ2-5; D is perhaps TRBD2 (5 bases). CDR3 in DNA: TGCGCCAGCAGCTTATTCCGGGCCCAACCAGAGGGCCAGTACTTC. This gives the protein CASSLFRAQPEGQYF.